The T cell receptor (beta chain) described here comes from a study of neurological immune-mediated disorders. Germline CDR1 is DFQATT and CDR2 is SNEGSKA (reference sequence). This CDR3 has 15 residues. This clonotype was detected ten times or more. At one boundary the junction diverges from the germline segment, which might be a read error. Every sequencing run gave over 190 million TCR-beta sequences, taken from 15-18 subjects. TCRdb analysed the 5' RACE reads with MiXCR anew, one entry per CDR3 protein. This sample has about 62,000 distinct CDR3 sequences, with around 4.7% found just once. This clonotype originated in a woman aged 45-59 years with multiple sclerosis. The V call is TRBV20-1, the J call TRBJ1-6, with unresolved D. The sequencing input was PBMCs. As DNA, the CDR3 is TGCAGTGCTAGCCAAGGGCAGGTGGACTGGGGAGCCCTCAACTTT. This sequence encodes CSASQGQVDWGALNF.